This entry lists 8 T cell receptor beta chains sequenced from one sample in a study of shared clonotypes between healthy human individuals. Here immunoSEQ multiplex PCR was the method, and the copy in TCRdb shows in-frame clones only, minus some. This sample carries about 1.4 million clones, roughly 96% of them seen once, and the ten largest clones take 1.2%. The sequenced material came from naive CD4+ T cells sorted from blood. The subset: CD45RA+ positively selected. These receptors were collected from a young man in good health.

The V and J genes are TRBV9 and TRBJ1-1; 11 bases align to TRBD1. After removal of 1 base from V and 4 bases from J, the junction contained 6 bases not matched to a gene. The CDR3 sequence is 16 residues long. The germline V gene has CDR1 SGDLS and CDR2 YYNGEE. CDR3 sequence reads: CASSVSPGTGGTEAFF. CDR3 nucleotide sequence: TGTGCCAGCAGCGTATCCCCGGGGACAGGGGGCACTGAAGCTTTCTTT.

CDR3 sequence (DNA): TGTGCCAGTAGTATTCATGGTCCCAATCAGCCCCAGCATTTT. Translating gives CASSIHGPNQPQHF. The rearrangement links TRBV19 to TRBJ1-5, with D unresolved. The germline CDR1 and CDR2 sequences are LNHDA and SQIVND (reference sequence). CDR3 size: 14 residues. V was shortened by 3 bases and J by 3 bases, with 9 bases between the two germline ends.

A word on this clone: The CDR3 ends on some other residue instead of the conserved phenylalanine or tryptophan, so this is likely a read error. This chain connects TRBV14 to TRBJ2-7; 7 bases align to TRBD1. Per germline, CDR1 SGHDN and CDR2 FVKESK. CDR3 size: 12 residues. V dropped 1 base and J dropped 7; count of bases not matched to a gene: 1. The CDR3 spells CASSQVRGEQYL. Here the CDR3 DNA reads TGTGCCAGCAGCCAAGTCAGGGGGGAGCAGTACCTC.

This chain links TRBV28 with TRBJ2-7, with TRBD1 identical over 7 bases. With V trimmed by 6 bases and J by 2 bases, 7 bases remained unmatched. The CDR3 runs to 14 residues. The V gene's germline CDR1 is MDHEN and CDR2 SYDVKM. The CDR3 DNA is TGTGCCAGCAGCCCGGGACAGTCACCCTACGAGCAGTACTTC. Translating it yields CASSPGQSPYEQYF.

V usage is TRBV7-6 and J usage is TRBJ2-5; the match to TRBD2 covers 7 bases. Trimming took 4 bases from V and 4 from J; bases not matched to a gene: 6. Per germline, CDR1 SGHVS and CDR2 FNYEAQ. CDR3 length: 14 amino acids. DNA of the CDR3: TGTGCCAGCAGCTCCAATGGGGAGGGAGAGACCCAGTACTTC. It is translated as CASSSNGEGETQYF.

As regards this clone: In the same sample, other DNA sequences code for this CDR3. V and J are TRBV18 and TRBJ2-7; 9 nucleotides line up with TRBD2. The germline V gene encodes CDR1 KGHSH and CDR2 LQKENI. This CDR3 region has 15 residues. After removal of 0 bases from V and 4 bases from J, the junction contained 4 bases not matched to a gene. The CDR3 sequence is CASSPPASGTYEQYF. CDR3 DNA: TGTGCCAGCTCACCACCGGCTAGCGGGACGTACGAGCAGTACTTC.

In the case of this clone: Other DNA sequences in this specimen translate into the identical CDR3. This chain connects TRBV7-8 to TRBJ2-3; 11 bases fit TRBD2. Germline V gene data show CDR1 as SGHVS and CDR2 as FQNEAQ. J was trimmed by 3 bases and V by 5 bases; bases with no gene match: 4. There are 15 residues in the CDR3. The CDR3 DNA sequence: TGTGCCAGCAGCCCCGGGACTAGCGGTACAGATACGCAGTATTTT. Translating gives CASSPGTSGTDTQYF. The full variable domain, with the rest looked up from reference TRBV7-8 and TRBJ2-3, is GAGVSQSPRYKVAKRGQDVALRCDPISGHVSLFWYQQALGQGPEFLTYFQNEAQLDKSGLPSDRFFAERPEGSVSTLKIQRTQQEDSAVYLCASSPGTSGTDTQYFGPGTRLTVL.

As to this clone: The sample carries other DNA sequences with the same CDR3. The V call is TRBV7-3, the J call TRBJ2-2, with unresolved D. CDR1 is SGHTA and CDR2 is FQGTGA in the germline V gene. This CDR3 is 13 amino acids long. V shed 4 bases and J shed 2 bases, with 5 bases lying between them. The DNA of the CDR3 is TGTGCCAGCAGCTCGCCCAACACCGGGGAGCTGTTTTTT. Translation: CASSSPNTGELFF.